Listed here is a single T cell receptor beta chain. The source of the sample is a study of blood T cell repertoires in COVID-19. Overall study: Samples taken during acute and convalescent COVID-19 were collected in the United States, Italy and Spain. The cDNA or gDNA used as material had been derived from T cells, B-cell-depleted T cells, or PBMCs.

V gave up 2 bases and J gave up 7 bases, with 16 bases separating them. The length of the CDR3 is 15 residues. Germline assignment: CDR1 SGDLS and CDR2 YYNGEE. In the original processing: It was from reference gene primer amplification that nucleated cell counts were estimated. Clones were read by immunoSEQ multiplex PCR, and TCRdb kept only the in-frame ones, dropping some. V, J and clone size were drawn from that table, and D and trimming were deduced from the DNA. The sample lists 150,000 to 200,000 clones; around 86% were seen once. The sample comprised peripheral blood. The receptor's source is a woman in her forties with acute or convalescent COVID-19. The chain couples TRBV9 to TRBJ1-3, with TRBD1 as a possible D gene (5 bases). The chain's CDR3 is CASSVRLGAENTIYF. The CDR3 DNA reads as TGTGCCAGCAGCGTGCGGTTAGGGGCGGAGAACACCATATATTTT. Filled out from reference TRBV9 and TRBJ1-3, the complete variable domain reads DSGVTQTPKHLITATGQRVTLRCSPRSGDLSVYWYQQSLDQGLQFLIQYYNGEERAKGNILERFSAQQFPDLHSELNLSSLELGDSALYFCASSVRLGAENTIYFGEGSWLTVV.